Following are 26 T cell receptor beta chains from one sample sequenced in a study of vaccination and CD4 T cells after COVID-19. Their antigens remain unidentified. The treatment was: roughly 11-day PBMC culture with coronavirus spike peptide pools or control peptides (ViraFEST assay). Before the COVID-19 pandemic (2011-2018), CD4+ T cells were obtained from the unexposed donor. The Oncomine TCR Beta short-read assay was applied to DNA of cultured CD4+ T cells. TCRdb recomputed calls from the PCR reads with MiXCR, one row per CDR3 protein. Of several thousand distinct CDR3 sequences in the sample, about 37% were seen once. The source material was CD4+ T cells from blood, cultured in vitro. Receptors were obtained from a human donor in good health.

The chain uses TRBV19 and TRBJ2-7; D may correspond to TRBD1 or TRBD2 (5 bases each). This CDR3 contains 14 residues. Germline CDR1 reads LNHDA; CDR2 reads SQIVND (reference sequence). V was shortened by 9 bases and J by 5 bases, with 20 bases between the two germline ends. The CDR3, as DNA: TGTGCCAGCGATTCCGGGACCCACGGCAACGAGCAGTACTTC. Translating it yields CASDSGTHGNEQYF.

The chain combines TRBV7-3 with TRBJ2-3; no firm D call. The CDR3 totals 13 residues. The ends were cut back, 3 bases at V and 4 bases at J, with 8 bases in the middle. The germline gives CDR1 SGHTA, CDR2 FQGTGA. CDR3 DNA: TGTGCCAGCAGCTTCTCGGGTTCAGATACGCAGTATTTT. This translates into CASSFSGSDTQYF.

This clonotype was counted between two and nine times. The gene calls are TRBV7-2 and TRBJ2-7, with 9 bases that match TRBD2. V was pared by 5 bases and J by 3 bases, with 8 bases of the junction left unmatched. This CDR3 contains 15 residues. The V gene's germline CDR1 is SGHTA and CDR2 FQGNSA. The CDR3 sequence: CASSLLGLASYEQYF. DNA of the CDR3: TGTGCCAGCAGCCTCCTCGGACTAGCGAGCTACGAGCAGTACTTC. The entire variable domain, with the rest obtained from reference TRBV7-2 and TRBJ2-7, is as follows: GAGVSQSPSNKVTEKGKDVELRCDPISGHTALYWYRQSLGQGLEFLIYFQGNSAPDKSGLPSDRFSAERTGGSVSTLTIQRTQQEDSAVYLCASSLLGLASYEQYFGPGTRLTVT.

This clonotype has more than one count but fewer than ten. V and J are TRBV19 and TRBJ2-4; TRBD1 matches 7 bases. The V and J ends lost 6 bases and 6 bases, in that order; junction bases with no gene match: 8. Germline V lookup: CDR1 LNHDA, CDR2 SQIVND (reference sequence). The CDR3 covers 14 residues. The DNA for the CDR3 is TGTGCCAGTAGGGCACAGGGGCCGGGAAACATTCAGTACTTC. It is translated as CASRAQGPGNIQYF. Based on the CDR3 plus reference TRBV19 and TRBJ2-4, the full variable domain is DGGITQSPKYLFRKEGQNVTLSCEQNLNHDAMYWYRQDPGQGLRLIYYSQIVNDFQKGDIAEGYSVSREKKESFPLTVTSAQKNPTAFYLCASRAQGPGNIQYFGAGTRLSVL.

V and J are TRBV28 and TRBJ1-1, with D perhaps matching TRBD1 (5 bases). Trimming removed 3 bases at V and 2 bases at J, with 13 bases between. In germline, CDR1 is MDHEN, CDR2 SYDVKM. The CDR3 is 15 residues long. The CDR3 DNA follows: TGTGCCAGCAGTTTGCCAATTAGGGGAAACACTGAAGCTTTCTTT. It specifies CASSLPIRGNTEAFF.

The chain recombines TRBV6-1 with TRBJ2-5, with no clear D. This CDR3 region has 13 residues. CDR1 is MNHNS, CDR2 SASEGT, per germline. The germline V and J ends were trimmed by 1 base and 4 bases, with 7 bases remaining between them. The CDR3 here is CASSEVPTETQYF. DNA for the CDR3: TGTGCCAGCAGTGAAGTTCCTACAGAGACCCAGTACTTC.

This clonotype was recorded a few times. This chain connects TRBV6-4 to TRBJ1-1, with unresolved D. CDR1 and CDR2 (germline): MRHNA, SNTAGT. This CDR3 is built from 14 residues. Trimming removed 3 bases at V and 0 bases at J, with 8 bases between. The CDR3 nucleotides are TGTGCCAGCAGTGAATCGAGCTTGAACACTGAAGCTTTCTTT. Translating it yields CASSESSLNTEAFF.

This clonotype has more than one count but fewer than ten. This chain joins TRBV6-4 and TRBJ2-2; weak D call: TRBD1 (5 bases). Germline assignment: CDR1 MRHNA and CDR2 SNTAGT. This CDR3 spans 13 amino acids. V lost 2 bases and J lost 5, with 6 bases in between. CDR3 coding DNA: TGTGCCAGCAGTGACGGACAAACCGGGGAGCTGTTTTTT. This translates into CASSDGQTGELFF.

The rearrangement joins TRBV12-3 or TRBV12-4 to TRBJ1-2, with D perhaps TRBD1 (6 bases). Deletions cut 4 bases from V and 4 bases from J, with 13 bases between. This CDR3 spans 14 amino acids. CDR3 protein: CASSYLRGAYGYTF. In DNA form, the CDR3 reads TGTGCCAGCAGTTACCTTCGGGGGGCCTATGGCTACACCTTC.

This clonotype was counted a few times. The chain combines TRBV7-2 with TRBJ2-7; D is perhaps TRBD1 or TRBD2 (5 bases each). Germline CDR1 reads SGHTA; CDR2 reads FQGNSA. The CDR3 runs to 19 residues. The V and J ends lost 5 bases and 3 bases respectively, with 29 bases between them. Here the CDR3 reads CASSPRGPRGSQRLYEQYF. The CDR3 coding sequence is TGTGCCAGCAGCCCCCGGGGACCCCGCGGCTCCCAACGGCTCTACGAGCAGTACTTC.

The rearrangement links TRBV19 to TRBJ1-1; a weak D match, TRBD1 (5 bases). The CDR3 is made up of 12 amino acids. Per germline, CDR1 LNHDA and CDR2 SQIVND (reference sequence). V was pared by 11 bases and J by 4 bases, with 14 bases between. The CDR3, as DNA: TGTGCCGTCTCATGGGGGAGCACTGAAGCTTTCTTT. Protein product: CAVSWGSTEAFF.

The V and J genes are TRBV20-1 and TRBJ2-7; TRBD2 aligns across 7 bases. The CDR3 spans 12 residues. V was pared by 8 bases and J by 2 bases, with 6 bases of the junction left unmatched. The germline gives CDR1 DFQATT, CDR2 SNEGSKA (reference sequence). Here the CDR3 reads CSTRGDAYEQYF. The CDR3 DNA reads TGCAGTACCCGGGGGGACGCCTACGAGCAGTACTTC.

The J gene is TRBJ1-1, the V gene TRBV6-5; D is ambiguous. With 4 bases removed from V and 6 bases from J, the gap between germline ends came to 12 bases. The CDR3 is 13 amino acids. From germline, CDR1 is MNHEY and CDR2 SVGAGI. The CDR3 nucleotides read TGTGCCAGCAGTTTCCCTGACACACCTGAAGCTTTCTTT. Translation: CASSFPDTPEAFF.

This clonotype was seen more than once but under ten times. This chain joins TRBV6-1 and TRBJ1-2; D may be TRBD1 (6 bases). The CDR3 length is 16 residues. CDR1 is MNHNS and CDR2 is SASEGT in the germline V gene. V gave up 6 bases and J gave up 4 bases, with 21 bases separating them. The CDR3 DNA reads TGTGCCAGCAGACCGCCCGGACAGTCCCGGGGCTATGGCTACACCTTC. Amino acids: CASRPPGQSRGYGYTF.

This chain uses TRBV29-1 with TRBJ2-5; the D gene is possibly TRBD1 (5 bases). The CDR3 runs 13 residues. From germline, CDR1 is SQVTM and CDR2 ANQGSEA. Trimming pared 6 bases from V and 4 bases from J, leaving 15 bases between. The CDR3 coding sequence is TGCAGCGTCTCAACCCAGGGAAGAGAGACCCAGTACTTC. It translates to CSVSTQGRETQYF.

The chain joins TRBV15 to TRBJ1-6; the D gene is possibly TRBD1 (6 bases). The V gene's germline CDR1 is LNHNV and CDR2 YYDKDF (reference sequence). The CDR3 runs 15 residues. Trimming removed 1 base from V and 4 bases from J, with 8 bases in between. The CDR3, as DNA: TGTGCCACCAGCAGAGTGGACAGTTATAATTCACCCCTCCACTTT. This encodes CATSRVDSYNSPLHF.

This clonotype was detected only once. The chain joins TRBV12-3 or TRBV12-4 to TRBJ1-2; possible D gene TRBD1, 5 bases. This CDR3 is 13 amino acids long. Deletions cut 8 bases from V and 7 bases from J, with 17 bases between. The DNA of the CDR3 is TGTGCCAGCGGTGTGATGGGGGTGGGTGGCTACACCTTC. It specifies CASGVMGVGGYTF.

The V and J genes are TRBV7-9 and TRBJ1-1; possible D gene TRBD1, 5 bases. Germline V gene lookup returns CDR1 SEHNR and CDR2 FQNEAQ (reference sequence). The length of the CDR3 is 18 residues. V lost 5 bases to trimming and J lost 0 bases, with 22 bases between them. DNA of the CDR3: TGTGCCAGCAGCGCGAACATCCCAAGACAGTCAATGAACACTGAAGCTTTCTTT. Its translation is CASSANIPRQSMNTEAFF.

The chain is built from TRBV12-3 or TRBV12-4 and TRBJ1-1; D gene uncertain. V was pared by 5 bases and J by 0 bases, with 10 bases between. The CDR3 loop spans 14 amino acids. This CDR3 is CASSPVGMNTEAFF. DNA of the CDR3: TGTGCCAGCAGTCCCGTTGGGATGAACACTGAAGCTTTCTTT.

This chain uses TRBV7-9 with TRBJ1-1; D is perhaps TRBD1 (5 bases). Germline CDR1 and CDR2: SEHNR and FQNEAQ (reference sequence). V was clipped by 6 bases and J by 1 base, with 9 bases between them. This CDR3 has 13 amino acids. The CDR3: CASSPQENTEAFF. The CDR3 nucleotides read TGTGCCAGCAGTCCACAGGAGAACACTGAAGCTTTCTTT.

The genes are TRBV4-2 and TRBJ2-3, with D perhaps given as TRBD1 or TRBD2 (5 bases each). Germline CDR1 LGHNA, CDR2 YNFKEQ. The CDR3 loop spans 18 amino acids. V lost 1 base to trimming and J lost 7 bases, with 24 bases between them. The CDR3 DNA reads as TGTGCCAGCAGCCAAGCCAGCTCCTGGGACGGGGTCGGATATACGCAGTATTTT. This sequence encodes CASSQASSWDGVGYTQYF.

A few counts support this clonotype. The chain combines TRBV6-1 with TRBJ1-6; D remains ambiguous. CDR1 and CDR2 (germline): MNHNS, SASEGT. CDR3 length: 15 residues. The V and J ends lost 8 bases and 0 bases respectively, with 11 bases between them. The CDR3, as DNA: TGTGCCAGCGGAAGGGCCGACTCCTATAATTCACCCCTCCACTTT. This encodes CASGRADSYNSPLHF.

This clonotype was picked up a small number of times. The gene calls are TRBV19 and TRBJ1-1, with 9 bases aligning to TRBD1. The CDR3 runs to 15 residues. Germline-derived CDR1 and CDR2 are LNHDA and SQIVND (reference sequence). V lost 5 bases and J lost 4; bases outside the gene matches: 8. The CDR3 nucleotides read TGTGCCAGTAGTCGACAGGGGGAGGCTGTCACTGAAGCTTTCTTT. The encoded protein is CASSRQGEAVTEAFF.

This clonotype was counted a few times. The rearrangement links TRBV6-4 to TRBJ2-3, with D unclear. V lost 5 bases to trimming and J lost 5 bases, with 14 bases between them. Germline loops: CDR1 MRHNA, CDR2 SNTAGT. CDR3 length equals 14 residues. CDR3 region: CASSPSWEGDTQYF. The CDR3 bases are TGTGCCAGCAGTCCCTCTTGGGAAGGAGATACGCAGTATTTT.

Only a few counts were recorded for this clonotype. The chain carries TRBV2 and TRBJ1-1, with D maybe TRBD1 (6 bases). The CDR3 has 13 amino acids. V was trimmed by 3 bases and J by 5 bases, leaving 10 bases between them. Germline-derived CDR1 and CDR2 are SNHLY and FYNNEI. CDR3 sequence: CASSDQGITEAFF. In nucleotides, the CDR3 is TGTGCCAGCAGTGACCAGGGGATAACTGAAGCTTTCTTT.

The V gene is TRBV7-9, the J gene TRBJ1-1, with TRBD1 as a possible D gene (5 bases). The CDR3 extends over 17 amino acids. Trimming cost V 3 bases and J 2 bases, with 19 bases left between them. CDR1 is SEHNR, CDR2 FQNEAQ, per germline (reference sequence). The CDR3 sequence is CASSFSFWGSKNTEAFF. The CDR3, as DNA: TGTGCCAGCAGCTTTAGTTTTTGGGGCAGCAAAAACACTGAAGCTTTCTTT.